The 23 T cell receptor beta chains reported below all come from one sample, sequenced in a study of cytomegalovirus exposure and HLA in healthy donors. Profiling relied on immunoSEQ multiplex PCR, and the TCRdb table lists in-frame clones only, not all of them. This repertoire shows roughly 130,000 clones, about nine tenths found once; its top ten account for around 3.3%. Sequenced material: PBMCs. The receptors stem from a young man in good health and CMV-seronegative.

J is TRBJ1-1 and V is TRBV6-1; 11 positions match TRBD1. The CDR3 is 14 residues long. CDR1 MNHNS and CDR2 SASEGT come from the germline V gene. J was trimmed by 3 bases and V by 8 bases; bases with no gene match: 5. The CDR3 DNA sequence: TGTGCCAGCTCCGGACAGGGGGCTTACACTGAAGCTTTCTTT. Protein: CASSGQGAYTEAFF.

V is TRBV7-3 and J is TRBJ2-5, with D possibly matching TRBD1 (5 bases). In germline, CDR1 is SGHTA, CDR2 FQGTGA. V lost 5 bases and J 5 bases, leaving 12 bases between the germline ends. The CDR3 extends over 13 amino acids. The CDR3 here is CASSAYRWETQYF. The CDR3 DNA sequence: TGTGCCAGCAGCGCATACAGGTGGGAGACCCAGTACTTC. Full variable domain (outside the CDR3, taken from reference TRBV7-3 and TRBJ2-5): GAGVSQTPSNKVTEKGKYVELRCDPISGHTALYWYRQSLGQGPEFLIYFQGTGAADDSGLPNDRFFAVRPEGSVSTLKIQRTERGDSAVYLCASSAYRWETQYFGPGTRLLVL.

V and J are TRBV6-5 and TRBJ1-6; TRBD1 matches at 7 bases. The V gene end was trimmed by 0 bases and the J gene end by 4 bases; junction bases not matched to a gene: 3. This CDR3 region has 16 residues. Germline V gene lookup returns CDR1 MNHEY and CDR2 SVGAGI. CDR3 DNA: TGTGCCAGCAGTTACTCGTTGACAGGGTATAATTCACCCCTCCACTTT. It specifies CASSYSLTGYNSPLHF.

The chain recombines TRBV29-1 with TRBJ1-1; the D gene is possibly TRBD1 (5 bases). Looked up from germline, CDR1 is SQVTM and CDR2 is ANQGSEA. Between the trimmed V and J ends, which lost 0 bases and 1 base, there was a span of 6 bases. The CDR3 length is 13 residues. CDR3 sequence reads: CSVEETANTEAFF. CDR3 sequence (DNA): TGCAGCGTTGAAGAGACAGCGAACACTGAAGCTTTCTTT.

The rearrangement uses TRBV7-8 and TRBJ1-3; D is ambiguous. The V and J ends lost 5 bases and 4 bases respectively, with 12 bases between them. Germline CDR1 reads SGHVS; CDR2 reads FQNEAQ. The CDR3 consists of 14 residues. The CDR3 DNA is TGTGCCAGCAGCCTAGGGAGTGGAGGAAACACCATATATTTT. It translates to CASSLGSGGNTIYF.

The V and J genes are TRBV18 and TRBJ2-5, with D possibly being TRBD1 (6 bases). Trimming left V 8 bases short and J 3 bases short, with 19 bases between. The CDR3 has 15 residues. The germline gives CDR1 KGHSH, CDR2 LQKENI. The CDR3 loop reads CASSAGTRGEETQYF. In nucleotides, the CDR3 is TGTGCCAGCAGCGCCGGGACAAGAGGCGAAGAGACCCAGTACTTC.

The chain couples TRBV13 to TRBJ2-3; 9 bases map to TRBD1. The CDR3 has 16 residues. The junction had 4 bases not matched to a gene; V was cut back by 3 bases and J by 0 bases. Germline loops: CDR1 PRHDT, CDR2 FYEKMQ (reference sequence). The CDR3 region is CASSLTGGESTDTQYF. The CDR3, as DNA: TGTGCCAGCAGCTTGACAGGGGGAGAGAGCACAGATACGCAGTATTTT.

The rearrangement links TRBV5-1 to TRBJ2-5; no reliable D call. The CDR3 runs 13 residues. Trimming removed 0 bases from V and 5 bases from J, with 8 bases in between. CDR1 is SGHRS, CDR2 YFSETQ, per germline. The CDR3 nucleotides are TGCGCCAGCAGCTTGGATCGTCGGGAGACCCAGTACTTC. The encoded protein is CASSLDRRETQYF. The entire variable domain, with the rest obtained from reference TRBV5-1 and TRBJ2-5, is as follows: KAGVTQTPRYLIKTRGQQVTLSCSPISGHRSVSWYQQTPGQGLQFLFEYFSETQRNKGNFPGRFSGRQFSNSRSEMNVSTLELGDSALYLCASSLDRRETQYFGPGTRLLVL.

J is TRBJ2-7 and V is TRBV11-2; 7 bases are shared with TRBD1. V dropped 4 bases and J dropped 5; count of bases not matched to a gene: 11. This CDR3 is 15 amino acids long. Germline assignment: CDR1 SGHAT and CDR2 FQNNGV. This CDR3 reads CASSSPGTAGHEQYF. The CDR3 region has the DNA TGTGCCAGCAGCTCGCCCGGGACAGCTGGCCACGAGCAGTACTTC.

Here the CDR3 reads CASSYSLSYNEQFF. DNA of the CDR3: TGTGCCAGCAGTTACTCCCTCTCCTACAATGAGCAGTTCTTC. This chain links TRBV6-5 with TRBJ2-1; D is uncertain. The CDR3 has 14 residues. V lost 0 bases and J 0 bases, leaving 3 bases between the germline ends. Germline V CDR1 and CDR2: MNHEY, SVGAGI.

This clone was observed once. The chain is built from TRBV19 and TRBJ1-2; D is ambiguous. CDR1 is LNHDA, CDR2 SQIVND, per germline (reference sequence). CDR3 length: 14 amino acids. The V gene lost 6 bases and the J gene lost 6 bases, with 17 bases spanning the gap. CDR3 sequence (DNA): TGTGCCAGTAGATCCCCAGGTGAGGGTCATGGCTACACCTTC. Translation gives CASRSPGEGHGYTF. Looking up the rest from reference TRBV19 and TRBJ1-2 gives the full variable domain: DGGITQSPKYLFRKEGQNVTLSCEQNLNHDAMYWYRQDPGQGLRLIYYSQIVNDFQKGDIAEGYSVSREKKESFPLTVTSAQKNPTAFYLCASRSPGEGHGYTFGSGTRLTVV.

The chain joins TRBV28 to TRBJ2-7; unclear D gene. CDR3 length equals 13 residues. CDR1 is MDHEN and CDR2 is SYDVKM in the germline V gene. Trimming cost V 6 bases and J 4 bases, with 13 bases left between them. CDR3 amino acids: CASSPGTRYEQYF. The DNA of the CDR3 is TGTGCCAGCAGCCCCGGCACGAGGTACGAGCAGTACTTC.

This CDR3 reads CASSQETGAPYNEQFF. The CDR3 nucleotides read TGCGCCAGCAGCCAAGAGACAGGAGCCCCCTACAATGAGCAGTTCTTC. The genes are TRBV4-1 and TRBJ2-1; weak D call: TRBD1 (6 bases). The V gene's germline CDR1 is MGHRA and CDR2 YSYEKL. The ends were cut back, 0 bases at V and 2 bases at J, with 11 bases in the middle. This CDR3 contains 16 residues.

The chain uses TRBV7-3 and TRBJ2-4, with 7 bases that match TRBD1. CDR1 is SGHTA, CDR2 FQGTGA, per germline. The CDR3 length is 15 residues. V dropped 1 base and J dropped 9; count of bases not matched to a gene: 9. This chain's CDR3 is CASSLNPGQASIQYF. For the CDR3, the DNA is TGTGCCAGCAGCTTAAACCCCGGACAGGCCAGCATTCAGTACTTC.

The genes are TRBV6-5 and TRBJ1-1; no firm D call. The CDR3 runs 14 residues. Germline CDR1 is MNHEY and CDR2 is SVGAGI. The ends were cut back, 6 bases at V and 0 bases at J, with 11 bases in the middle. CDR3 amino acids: CASREAAMNTEAFF. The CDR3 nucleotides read TGTGCCAGCAGAGAGGCAGCTATGAACACTGAAGCTTTCTTT.

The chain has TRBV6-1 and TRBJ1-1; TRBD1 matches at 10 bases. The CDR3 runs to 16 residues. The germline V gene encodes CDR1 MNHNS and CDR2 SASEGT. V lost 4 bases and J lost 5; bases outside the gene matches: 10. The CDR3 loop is CASSVQEGQGNTEAFF. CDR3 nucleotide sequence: TGTGCCAGCAGTGTGCAAGAGGGACAGGGGAATACTGAAGCTTTCTTT.

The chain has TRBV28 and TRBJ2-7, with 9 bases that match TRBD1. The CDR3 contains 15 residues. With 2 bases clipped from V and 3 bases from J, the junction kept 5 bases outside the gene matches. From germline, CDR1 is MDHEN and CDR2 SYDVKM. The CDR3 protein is CASSLTGTGRYEQYF. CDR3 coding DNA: TGTGCCAGCAGTTTAACAGGGACAGGGCGCTACGAGCAGTACTTC.

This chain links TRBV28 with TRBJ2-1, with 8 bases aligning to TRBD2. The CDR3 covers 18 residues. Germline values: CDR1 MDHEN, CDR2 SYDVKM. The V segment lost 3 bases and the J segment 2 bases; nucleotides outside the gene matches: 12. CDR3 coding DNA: TGTGCCAGCAGTTTTCCCCTTGGTAGCGGGGTGACCTACAATGAGCAGTTCTTC. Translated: CASSFPLGSGVTYNEQFF. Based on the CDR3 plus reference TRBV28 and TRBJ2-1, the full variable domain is DVKVTQSSRYLVKRTGEKVFLECVQDMDHENMFWYRQDPGLGLRLIYFSYDVKMKEKGDIPEGYSVSREKKERFSLILESASTNQTSMYLCASSFPLGSGVTYNEQFFGPGTRLTVL.

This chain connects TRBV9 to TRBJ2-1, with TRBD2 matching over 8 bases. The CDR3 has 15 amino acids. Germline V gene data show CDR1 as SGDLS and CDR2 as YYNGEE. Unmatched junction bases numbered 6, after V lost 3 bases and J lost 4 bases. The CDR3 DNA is TGTGCCAGCAGCGAGATAGCGGGGTCGTACAATGAGCAGTTCTTC. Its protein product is CASSEIAGSYNEQFF. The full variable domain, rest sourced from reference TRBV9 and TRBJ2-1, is DSGVTQTPKHLITATGQRVTLRCSPRSGDLSVYWYQQSLDQGLQFLIQYYNGEERAKGNILERFSAQQFPDLHSELNLSSLELGDSALYFCASSEIAGSYNEQFFGPGTRLTVL.

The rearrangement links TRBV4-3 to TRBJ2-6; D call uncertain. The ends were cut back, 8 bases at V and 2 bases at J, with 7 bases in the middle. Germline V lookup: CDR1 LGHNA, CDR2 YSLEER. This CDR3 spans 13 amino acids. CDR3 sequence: CASRPAGANVLTF. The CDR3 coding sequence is TGCGCCAGCCGCCCGGCTGGGGCCAACGTCCTGACTTTC.

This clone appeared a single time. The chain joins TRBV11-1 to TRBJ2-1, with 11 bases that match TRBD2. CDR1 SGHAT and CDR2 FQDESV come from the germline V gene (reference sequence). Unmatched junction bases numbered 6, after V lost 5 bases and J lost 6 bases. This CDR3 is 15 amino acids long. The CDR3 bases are TGTGCCAGCAGCCTCATAGCGGGGGGGTTCAATGAGCAGTTCTTC. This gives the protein CASSLIAGGFNEQFF.

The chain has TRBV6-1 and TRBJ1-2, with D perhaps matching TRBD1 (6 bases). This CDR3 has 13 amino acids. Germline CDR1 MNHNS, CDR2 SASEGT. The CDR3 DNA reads TGTGCGAGTCGAAACAGGGATGACTATGGCTACACCTTC. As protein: CASRNRDDYGYTF.

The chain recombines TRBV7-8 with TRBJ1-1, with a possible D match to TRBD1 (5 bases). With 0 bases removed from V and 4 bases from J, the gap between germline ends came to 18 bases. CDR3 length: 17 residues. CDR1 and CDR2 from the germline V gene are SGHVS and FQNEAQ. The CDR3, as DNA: TGTGCCAGCAGCTTAGCGGGACGGGGACTGACACTCACTGAAGCTTTCTTT. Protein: CASSLAGRGLTLTEAFF. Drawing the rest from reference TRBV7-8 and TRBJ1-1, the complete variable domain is GAGVSQSPRYKVAKRGQDVALRCDPISGHVSLFWYQQALGQGPEFLTYFQNEAQLDKSGLPSDRFFAERPEGSVSTLKIQRTQQEDSAVYLCASSLAGRGLTLTEAFFGQGTRLTVV.